The 9 T cell receptor beta chains below were found in one sample sequenced in a study of blood T cell repertoires in COVID-19. The table came from immunoSEQ multiplex PCR; TCRdb's copy has only in-frame clones and leaves some out. The sample has about 300,000 clones, about four fifths seen once. The material sequenced was peripheral blood. The receptors derive from a woman aged 45-65 years who had recovered from COVID-19.

The chain joins TRBV4-1 to TRBJ2-1, with 11 positions matching TRBD2. The trim removed 3 bases at V and 8 bases at J, leaving 6 bases unmatched. CDR1 is MGHRA and CDR2 is YSYEKL in the germline V gene. The CDR3 sequence is 15 residues long. Written as DNA, the CDR3 is TGCGCCAGCAGCCACCCTAGCGGGGGGCTCGATGAGCAGTTCTTC. Translating it yields CASSHPSGGLDEQFF.

This clone was counted a few times. The chain couples TRBV7-8 to TRBJ2-1, with 9 bases that match TRBD2. Per germline, CDR1 SGHVS and CDR2 FQNEAQ. CDR3 length: 16 amino acids. Trimming took 1 base from V and 6 from J; bases not matched to a gene: 7. The CDR3 sequence is CASSLVRRGGLNEQFF. Written as DNA, the CDR3 is TGTGCCAGCAGCTTAGTAAGGCGGGGGGGCCTCAATGAGCAGTTCTTC.

This sequence joins TRBV5-6 and TRBJ2-5, with 8 bases that match TRBD1. Unmatched junction bases numbered 9, after V lost 2 bases and J lost 12 bases. CDR1 is SGHDT and CDR2 is YYEEEE in the germline V gene. This CDR3 has 13 amino acids. CDR3 loop: CASSLRQGKREYF. In DNA form, the CDR3 reads TGTGCCAGCAGCTTACGACAGGGGAAGAGGGAGTACTTC.

This chain connects TRBV7-2 to TRBJ2-3; 7 nucleotides match TRBD1. Germline CDR1 reads SGHTA; CDR2 reads FQGNSA. This CDR3 has 17 residues. V lost 2 bases, J lost 3 bases, and 11 bases stayed unmatched. The CDR3 nucleotides are TGTGCCAGCAGCTTAACTATCTCTAGCAGGGGGACAGATACGCAGTATTTT. It yields the protein CASSLTISSRGTDTQYF.

In its sample, this clone was seen once. The chain joins TRBV4-2 to TRBJ1-5; possible D gene TRBD1, 5 bases. V lost 0 bases and J 3 bases, leaving 18 bases between the germline ends. This CDR3 is built from 18 residues. Germline loops: CDR1 LGHNA, CDR2 YNFKEQ. The CDR3 bases are TGTGCCAGCAGCCAAGATAAGGGAGGAGGGGTTACCAATCAGCCCCAGCATTTT. It is translated as CASSQDKGGGVTNQPQHF.

The V and J genes are TRBV6-5 and TRBJ1-5, with D possibly TRBD1 on 5 matching bases. V lost 6 bases and J lost 5, with 14 bases in between. CDR1 is MNHEY, CDR2 SVGAGI, per germline. CDR3 length: 14 residues. The CDR3 DNA reads TGTGCCAGCAGAAACACAGGCCACCATCAGCCCCAGCATTTT. Protein product: CASRNTGHHQPQHF.

The rearrangement joins TRBV7-3 to TRBJ1-2; tentatively, D is TRBD1 (6 bases). The CDR3 contains 15 residues. Germline lookup yields CDR1 SGHTA and CDR2 FQGTGA. With 2 bases removed from V and 5 bases from J, the gap between germline ends came to 15 bases. In DNA, the CDR3 is TGTGCCAGCAGCTTAGGGGACACCCGCAGATATGGCTACACCTTC. Amino acid sequence: CASSLGDTRRYGYTF.

The rearrangement joins TRBV6-2 or TRBV6-3 to TRBJ2-4, with 9 bases aligning to TRBD2. The V and J ends lost 5 bases and 8 bases, in that order; junction bases with no gene match: 16. CDR3 size: 17 residues. The germline V gene encodes CDR1 MNHEY and CDR2 SVGEGT. The CDR3 sequence is CASSTSRVSGRIHIQYF. The CDR3 DNA reads TGTGCCAGCAGTACCTCAAGGGTTAGCGGGAGAATCCACATTCAGTACTTC.

Notes on this clone: Other DNA variants within this sample encode the same CDR3. DNA of the CDR3: TGTGCCAGCAGCGTAGGGCAGGGGAACACTGAAGCTTTCTTT. Translated, it gives CASSVGQGNTEAFF. The rearrangement joins TRBV9 to TRBJ1-1; a weak D match, TRBD1 (5 bases). The CDR3 extends over 14 amino acids. V shed 0 bases and J shed 1 base, with 7 bases lying between them. From germline, CDR1 is SGDLS and CDR2 YYNGEE.